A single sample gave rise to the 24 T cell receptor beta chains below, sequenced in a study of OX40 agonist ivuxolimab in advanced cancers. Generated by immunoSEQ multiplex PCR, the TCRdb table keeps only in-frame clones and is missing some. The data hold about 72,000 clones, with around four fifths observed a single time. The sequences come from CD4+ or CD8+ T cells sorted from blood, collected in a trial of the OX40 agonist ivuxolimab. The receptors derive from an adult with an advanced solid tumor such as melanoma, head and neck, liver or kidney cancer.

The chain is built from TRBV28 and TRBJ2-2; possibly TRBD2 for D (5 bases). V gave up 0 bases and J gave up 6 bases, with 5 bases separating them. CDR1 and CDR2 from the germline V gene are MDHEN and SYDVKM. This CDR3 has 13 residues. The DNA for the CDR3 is TGTGCCAGCAGTTTATGGCGGGCCGGGGAGCTGTTTTTT. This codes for CASSLWRAGELFF.

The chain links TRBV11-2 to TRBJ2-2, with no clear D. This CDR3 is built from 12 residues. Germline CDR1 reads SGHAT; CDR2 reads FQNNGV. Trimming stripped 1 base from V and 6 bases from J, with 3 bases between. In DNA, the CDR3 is TGTGCCAGCAGCTTAGTGGCCGGGGAGCTGTTTTTT. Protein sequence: CASSLVAGELFF.

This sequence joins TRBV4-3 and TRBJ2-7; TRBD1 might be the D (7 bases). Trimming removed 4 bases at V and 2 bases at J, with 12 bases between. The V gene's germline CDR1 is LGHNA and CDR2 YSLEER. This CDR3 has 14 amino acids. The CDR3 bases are TGCGCCAGCAGCCGCGGGACAGAACCCTACGAGCAGTACTTC. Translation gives CASSRGTEPYEQYF.

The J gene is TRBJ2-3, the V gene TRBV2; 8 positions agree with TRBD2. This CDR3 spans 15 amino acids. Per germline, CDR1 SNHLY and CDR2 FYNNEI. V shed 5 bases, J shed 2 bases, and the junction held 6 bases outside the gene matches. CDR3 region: CASSTGTRITDTQYF. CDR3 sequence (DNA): TGTGCCAGCAGTACCGGGACTAGGATCACAGATACGCAGTATTTT.

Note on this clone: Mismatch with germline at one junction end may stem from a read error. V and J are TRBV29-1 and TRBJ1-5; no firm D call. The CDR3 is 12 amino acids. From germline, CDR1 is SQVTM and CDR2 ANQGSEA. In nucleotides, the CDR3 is TGCAGCGTGGAAGACCGGGGACAGCCCCAGCATTTT. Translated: CSVEDRGQPQHF.

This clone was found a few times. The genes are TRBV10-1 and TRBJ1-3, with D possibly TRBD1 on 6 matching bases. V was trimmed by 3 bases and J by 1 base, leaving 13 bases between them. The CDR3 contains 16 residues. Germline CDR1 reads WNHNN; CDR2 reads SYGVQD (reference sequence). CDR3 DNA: TGCGCCAGCAGTGAAAGCAGGGGAATGTCTGGAAACACCATATATTTT. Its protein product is CASSESRGMSGNTIYF.

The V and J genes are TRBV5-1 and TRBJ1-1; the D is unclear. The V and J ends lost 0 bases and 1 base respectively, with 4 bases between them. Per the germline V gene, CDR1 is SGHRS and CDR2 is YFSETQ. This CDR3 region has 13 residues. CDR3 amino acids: CASSLGTNTEAFF. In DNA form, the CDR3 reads TGCGCCAGCAGCTTGGGGACGAACACTGAAGCTTTCTTT.

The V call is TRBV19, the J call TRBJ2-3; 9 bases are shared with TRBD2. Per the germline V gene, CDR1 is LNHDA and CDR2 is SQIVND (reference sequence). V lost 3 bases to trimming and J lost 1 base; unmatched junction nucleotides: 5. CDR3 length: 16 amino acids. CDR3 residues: CASSISGSGGTDTQYF. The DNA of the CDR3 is TGTGCCAGTAGTATTAGCGGGAGTGGGGGCACAGATACGCAGTATTTT.

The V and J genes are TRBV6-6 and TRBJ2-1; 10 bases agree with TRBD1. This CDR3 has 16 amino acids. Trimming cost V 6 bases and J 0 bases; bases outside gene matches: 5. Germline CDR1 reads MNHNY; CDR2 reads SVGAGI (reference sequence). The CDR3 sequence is CASSRTGGLSYNEQFF. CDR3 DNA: TGTGCCAGCAGCCGGACAGGGGGGCTCTCCTACAATGAGCAGTTCTTC.

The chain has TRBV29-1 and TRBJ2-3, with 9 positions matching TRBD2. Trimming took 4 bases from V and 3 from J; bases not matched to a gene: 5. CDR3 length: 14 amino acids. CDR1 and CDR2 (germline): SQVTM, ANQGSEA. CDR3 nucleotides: TGCAGCGTTGGGTTTAGCGGGAGTACAGATACGCAGTATTTT. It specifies CSVGFSGSTDTQYF.

CDR3 residues: CASSWGRGSSYNEQFF. CDR3 in DNA: TGCGCCAGCAGCTGGGGCAGGGGATCCTCCTACAATGAGCAGTTCTTC. This chain links TRBV5-1 with TRBJ2-1; TRBD1 might be the D (6 bases). V lost 3 bases and J 0 bases, leaving 13 bases between the germline ends. The CDR3 totals 16 residues. Germline assignment: CDR1 SGHRS and CDR2 YFSETQ.

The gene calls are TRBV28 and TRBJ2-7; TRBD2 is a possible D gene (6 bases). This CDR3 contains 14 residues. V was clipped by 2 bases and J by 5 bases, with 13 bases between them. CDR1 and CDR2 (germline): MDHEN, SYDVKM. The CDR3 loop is CASSLAGSGNEQYF. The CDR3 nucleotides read TGTGCCAGCAGTTTAGCCGGGAGTGGGAACGAGCAGTACTTC.

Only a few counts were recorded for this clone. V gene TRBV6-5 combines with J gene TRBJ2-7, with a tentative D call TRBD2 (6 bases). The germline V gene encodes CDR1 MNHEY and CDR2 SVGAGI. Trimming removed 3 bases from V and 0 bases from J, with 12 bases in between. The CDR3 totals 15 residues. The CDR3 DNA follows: TGTGCCAGCAGTTATACGGGACTCAGCTCCTACGAGCAGTACTTC. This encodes CASSYTGLSSYEQYF.

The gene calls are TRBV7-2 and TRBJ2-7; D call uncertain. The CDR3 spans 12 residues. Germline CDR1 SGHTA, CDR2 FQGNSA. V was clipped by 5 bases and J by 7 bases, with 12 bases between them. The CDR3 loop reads CASSPNLREQYF. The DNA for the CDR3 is TGTGCCAGCAGCCCTAACCTACGGGAGCAGTACTTC.

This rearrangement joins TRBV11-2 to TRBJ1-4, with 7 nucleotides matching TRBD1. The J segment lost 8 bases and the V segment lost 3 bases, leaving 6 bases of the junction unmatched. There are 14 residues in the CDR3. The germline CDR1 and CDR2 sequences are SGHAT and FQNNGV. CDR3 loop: CASSFQGEAEKLFF. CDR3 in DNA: TGTGCCAGCAGCTTCCAGGGGGAGGCGGAAAAACTGTTTTTT.

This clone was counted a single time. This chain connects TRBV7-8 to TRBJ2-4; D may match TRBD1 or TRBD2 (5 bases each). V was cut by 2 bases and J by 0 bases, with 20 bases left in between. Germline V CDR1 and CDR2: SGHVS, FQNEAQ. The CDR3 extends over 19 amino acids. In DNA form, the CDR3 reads TGTGCCAGCAGCTTAACGAGTCAGGGCGGGCCCCTAGCCAAAAACATTCAGTACTTC. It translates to CASSLTSQGGPLAKNIQYF.

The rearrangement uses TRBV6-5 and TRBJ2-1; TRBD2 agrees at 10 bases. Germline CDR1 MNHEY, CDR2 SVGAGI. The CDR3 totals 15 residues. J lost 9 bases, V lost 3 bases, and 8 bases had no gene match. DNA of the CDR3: TGTGCCAGCAGTTATTCTAGCGGGGGCTTCGGTGAGCAGTTCTTC. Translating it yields CASSYSSGGFGEQFF.

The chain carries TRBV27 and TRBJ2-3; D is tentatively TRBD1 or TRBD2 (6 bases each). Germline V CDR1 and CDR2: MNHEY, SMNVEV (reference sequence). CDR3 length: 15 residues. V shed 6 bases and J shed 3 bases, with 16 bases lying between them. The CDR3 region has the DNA TGTGCCAGCAGCCTTAGGGGGGAGCGGACAGATACGCAGTATTTT. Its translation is CASSLRGERTDTQYF.

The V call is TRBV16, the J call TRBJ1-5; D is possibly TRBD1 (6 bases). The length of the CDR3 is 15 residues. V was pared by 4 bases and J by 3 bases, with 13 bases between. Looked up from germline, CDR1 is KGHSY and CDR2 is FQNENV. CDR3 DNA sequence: TGTGCCAGCAGCCGATGGGGGGCAGTCAATCAGCCCCAGCATTTT. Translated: CASSRWGAVNQPQHF.

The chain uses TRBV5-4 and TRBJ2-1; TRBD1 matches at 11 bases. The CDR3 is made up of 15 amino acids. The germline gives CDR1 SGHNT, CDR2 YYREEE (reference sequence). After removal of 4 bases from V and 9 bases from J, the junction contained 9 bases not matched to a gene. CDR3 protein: CASSAGTGGLAEQFF. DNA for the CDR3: TGTGCCAGCAGCGCCGGGACAGGGGGATTAGCTGAGCAGTTCTTC.

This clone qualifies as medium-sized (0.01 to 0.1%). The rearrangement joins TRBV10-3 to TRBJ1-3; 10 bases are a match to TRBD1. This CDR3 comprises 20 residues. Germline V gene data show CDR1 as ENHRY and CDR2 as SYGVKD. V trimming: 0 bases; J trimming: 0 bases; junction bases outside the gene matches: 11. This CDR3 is CAISESVGGQGRISGNTIYF. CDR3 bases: TGTGCCATCAGTGAGTCGGTTGGGGGACAGGGGAGAATCTCTGGAAACACCATATATTTT.

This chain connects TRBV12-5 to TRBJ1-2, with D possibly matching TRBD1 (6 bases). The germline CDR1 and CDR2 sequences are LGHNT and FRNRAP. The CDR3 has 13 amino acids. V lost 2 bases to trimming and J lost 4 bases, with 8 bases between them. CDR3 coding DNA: TGTGCTAGTGGTTTGCACAGGGCCTATGGCTACACCTTC. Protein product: CASGLHRAYGYTF.

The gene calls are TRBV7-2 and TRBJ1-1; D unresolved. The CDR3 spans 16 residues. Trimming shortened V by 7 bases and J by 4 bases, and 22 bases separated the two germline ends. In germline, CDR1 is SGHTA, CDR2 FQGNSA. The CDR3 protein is CASTLNGRLEGTEAFF. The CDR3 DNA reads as TGTGCCAGCACACTTAACGGGCGATTAGAAGGCACTGAAGCTTTCTTT.

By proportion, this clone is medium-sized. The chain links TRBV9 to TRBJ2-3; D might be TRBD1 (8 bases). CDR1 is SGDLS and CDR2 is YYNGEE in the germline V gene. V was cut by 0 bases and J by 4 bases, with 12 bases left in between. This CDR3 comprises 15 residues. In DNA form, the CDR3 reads TGTGCCAGCAGCGTAGACAGGGGGGGCCCAGATACGCAGTATTTT. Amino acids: CASSVDRGGPDTQYF.